The clone carrying this TCR beta chain has ten or more counts. Its specificity is not known. This sample stems from a study of CD8 T cells in ankylosing spondylitis. Between the trimmed V and J ends, which lost 5 bases and 0 bases, there was a span of 10 bases. The CDR3 has 14 residues. The germline CDR1 and CDR2 sequences are DFQATT and SNEGSKA (reference sequence). Study-wide results and caveats: It appeared that ankylosing spondylitis blood was characterized by a TCR beta motif of roughly 8 highly homologous variants.

TCRdb processed the 5' RACE reads anew with MiXCR; each CDR3 protein has one entry. Here the sample spans just under 550,000 distinct CDR3 sequences, roughly 13% being singletons. This clonotype was obtained from a male donor with ankylosing spondylitis. Sample: blood, either unsorted or a sorted T cell fraction (not recorded which). This rearrangement joins TRBV20-1 to TRBJ1-4, with D unclear. As DNA, the CDR3 is TGCAGTGCTTTAACAGCCTCAACTAATGAAAAACTGTTTTTT. Translating gives CSALTASTNEKLFF.